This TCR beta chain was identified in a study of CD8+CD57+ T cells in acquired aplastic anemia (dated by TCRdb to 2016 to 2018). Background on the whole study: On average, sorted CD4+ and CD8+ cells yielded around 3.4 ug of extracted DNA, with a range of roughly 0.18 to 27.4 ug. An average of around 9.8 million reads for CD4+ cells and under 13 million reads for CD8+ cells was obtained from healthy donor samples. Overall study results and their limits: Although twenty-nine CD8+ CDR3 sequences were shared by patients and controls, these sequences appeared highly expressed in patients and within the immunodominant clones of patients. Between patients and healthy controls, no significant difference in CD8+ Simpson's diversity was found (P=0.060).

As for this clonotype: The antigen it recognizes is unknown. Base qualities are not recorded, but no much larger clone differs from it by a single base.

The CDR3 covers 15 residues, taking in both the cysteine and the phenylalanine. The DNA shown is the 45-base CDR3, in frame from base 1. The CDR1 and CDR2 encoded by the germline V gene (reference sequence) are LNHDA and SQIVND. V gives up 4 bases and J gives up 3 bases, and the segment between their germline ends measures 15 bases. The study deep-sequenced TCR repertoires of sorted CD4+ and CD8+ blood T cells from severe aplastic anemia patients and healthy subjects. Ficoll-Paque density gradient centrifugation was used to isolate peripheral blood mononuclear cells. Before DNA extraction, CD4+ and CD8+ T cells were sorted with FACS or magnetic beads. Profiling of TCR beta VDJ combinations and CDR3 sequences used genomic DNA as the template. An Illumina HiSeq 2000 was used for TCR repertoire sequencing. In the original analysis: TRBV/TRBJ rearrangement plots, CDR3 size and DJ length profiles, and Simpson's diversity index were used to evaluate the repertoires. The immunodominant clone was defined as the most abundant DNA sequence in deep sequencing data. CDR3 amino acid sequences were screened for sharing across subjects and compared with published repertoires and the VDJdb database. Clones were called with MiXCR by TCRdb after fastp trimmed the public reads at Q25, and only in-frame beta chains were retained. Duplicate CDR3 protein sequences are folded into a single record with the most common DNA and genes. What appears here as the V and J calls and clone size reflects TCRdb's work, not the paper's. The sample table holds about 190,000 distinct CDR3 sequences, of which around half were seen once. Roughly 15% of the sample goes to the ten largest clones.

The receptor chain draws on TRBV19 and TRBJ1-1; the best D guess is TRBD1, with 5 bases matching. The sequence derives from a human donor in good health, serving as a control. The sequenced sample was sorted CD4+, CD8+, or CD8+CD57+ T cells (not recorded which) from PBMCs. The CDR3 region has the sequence CASSTGDLGYTEAFF. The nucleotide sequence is TGTGCCAGTAGTACGGGGGACCTGGGTTACACTGAAGCTTTCTTT.